A selection of T cell receptor beta chains follows, all from one sample in a study of memory CD4+ T cells and cytomegalovirus serostatus. The repertoire was sequenced with immunoSEQ multiplex PCR; TCRdb's copy has only in-frame clones and lacks some. There are 60,000 to 75,000 clones in the sample; around 80% occur only once, and around 0.58% lies in the top ten. Input material: memory CD4+ T cells from blood. These receptors were collected from an adult in good health and CMV-seronegative. Some clones in this sample may be carry-over from other donors' samples. The CDR3 runs from the conserved cysteine through the conserved F or W. A D gene is named only where the DNA matches it firmly. For some rows the clone size is stated as once, few or many, or as a class when expanded; others skip it.

cdr3_length,v_call,j_call,d_call,clone_size,cdr3_nt,cdr3_aa
13,TRBV30,TRBJ1-4,.,.,TGTGCCTTACGGGAGGTAGCTAATGAAAAACTGTTTTTT,CALREVANEKLFF
11,TRBV29-1,TRBJ1-1,.,.,TGCAGCGTTGTTAGGATCACTGAAGCTTTCTTT,CSVVRITEAFF
13,TRBV30,TRBJ1-6,.,once,TGTGCCTGGAGTGTAGGCAGGGAATCACCCCTCCACTTT,CAWSVGRESPLHF
18,TRBV5-1,TRBJ2-7,TRBD2,.,TGCGCCAGCAGCCGGGGGACTAGCGGGAGGAAAAGCTCCTACGAGCAGTACTTC,CASSRGTSGRKSSYEQYF
16,TRBV27,TRBJ2-2,TRBD2,.,TGTGCCAGCAGCCGACCCGGACTAGCGAATTCCGGGGAGCTGTTTTTT,CASSRPGLANSGELFF
14,TRBV7-8,TRBJ1-1,.,.,TGTGCCAGCAGTCGAGCGACAGCGAACACTGAAGCTTTCTTT,CASSRATANTEAFF
12,TRBV28,TRBJ1-5,.,.,TGTGCCAGCAGAAACAACAATCAGCCCCAGCATTTT,CASRNNNQPQHF
14,TRBV19,TRBJ2-3,TRBD1,.,TGTGCCAGTAGTACACAGGGGAGAGGAGATACGCAGTATTTT,CASSTQGRGDTQYF
15,TRBV10-3,TRBJ1-2,.,.,TGTGCCATCAGGTCGCGCCTCCCCTCGCACTATGGCTACACCTTC,CAIRSRLPSHYGYTF
15,TRBV11-2,TRBJ2-4,TRBD2,.,TGTGCCAGCAGCACCCAGCGGGGGAGGGAAAACATTCAGTACTTC,CASSTQRGRENIQYF
14,TRBV9,TRBJ2-5,.,.,TGTGCCAGCAGCCTTACGGAGGGTCAAGAGACCCAGTACTTC,CASSLTEGQETQYF
12,TRBV7-9,TRBJ1-2,.,.,TGTGCCAGCAGCTACGACCCCTATGGCTACACCTTC,CASSYDPYGYTF
12,TRBV2,TRBJ1-4,TRBD1,.,TGTGCCAGCAACCGGGACAGTGAAAAACTGTTTTTT,CASNRDSEKLFF
17,TRBV7-2,TRBJ2-3,TRBD2,once,TGTGCCAGCAGCCGTCGACGAGCGGGAGATCCCACAGATACGCAGTATTTT,CASSRRRAGDPTDTQYF
12,TRBV7-2,TRBJ2-7,.,.,TGTGCCAGCAGCCCCCAGAGGTACGAGCAGTACTTC,CASSPQRYEQYF
15,TRBV7-2,TRBJ2-7,.,once,TGTGCCAGCAGCTTACTCGATTTCTCAACCTACGAGCAGTACTTC,CASSLLDFSTYEQYF
15,TRBV4-2,TRBJ2-3,.,.,TGTGCCAGCAGCCAAGAGGGGTCTCGGGGGGATACGCAGTATTTT,CASSQEGSRGDTQYF
13,TRBV27,TRBJ1-1,.,.,TGTGCCAGCAGTTCGAGGTTTGGCACTGAAGCTTTCTTT,CASSSRFGTEAFF
15,TRBV7-3,TRBJ1-1,TRBD1,once,TGTGCCAGCAGCCCGCAGGGACAGGGGAACACTGAAGCTTTCTTT,CASSPQGQGNTEAFF
15,TRBV5-1,TRBJ2-2,.,.,TGCGCCAGCAGCTTGGCAGGGGCGAACACCGGGGAGCTGTTTTTT,CASSLAGANTGELFF
14,TRBV19,TRBJ1-1,.,.,TGTGCCAGTAGTCCGACCGGGGGGGTTTCTGAAGCTTTCTTT,CASSPTGGVSEAFF
13,TRBV7-9,TRBJ1-1,.,.,TGTGCCAGCAGCGGCGGGCGGAACACTGAAGCTTTCTTT,CASSGGRNTEAFF
12,TRBV2,TRBJ1-1,.,once,TGTGCCAGCAGTGAAGCAGCCGGTGAAGCTTTCTTT,CASSEAAGEAFF
13,TRBV30,TRBJ1-1,.,.,TGTGCCTGGGAATCCAGCGAGGGCACTGAAGCTTTCTTT,CAWESSEGTEAFF
17,TRBV7-8,TRBJ2-3,TRBD1,once,TGTGCCAGCAGCTCCGGGACAGGAATTTTTAGCACAGATACGCAGTATTTT,CASSSGTGIFSTDTQYF
15,TRBV7-2,TRBJ1-2,.,.,TGTGCCAGCAGCTTAGAAGGTGGGGCCGCTTATGGCTACACCTTC,CASSLEGGAAYGYTF
15,TRBV5-1,TRBJ2-3,TRBD2,.,TGCGCCAGCAGCTTAGAGGGACTAACCACAGATACGCAGTATTTT,CASSLEGLTTDTQYF
13,TRBV6-5,TRBJ1-1,.,.,TGTGCCAGCAGTTATGAGATGGACACAAAAGCTTTCTTT,CASSYEMDTKAFF
14,TRBV7-6,TRBJ1-2,.,.,TGTGCCAGCAGCCTACAGGGAGACGGGTATGGCTACACCTTC,CASSLQGDGYGYTF
15,TRBV30,TRBJ1-6,TRBD1,.,TGTGCCTGGAGTCCCGCTGACAGGGCGCATTCACCCCTCCACTTT,CAWSPADRAHSPLHF
15,TRBV5-1,TRBJ1-1,TRBD1,.,TGCGCCAGCAGCTGGGGGGACAGGGAGGTCACTGAAGCTTTCTTT,CASSWGDREVTEAFF
15,TRBV6-1,TRBJ2-1,TRBD2,.,TGTGCCAGCAGTGAATTTAGCGGGGGGGCTCATGAGCAGTTCTTC,CASSEFSGGAHEQFF
18,TRBV28,TRBJ1-5,TRBD1,.,TGTGCCAGCAGTTTATTAAGCCAGGGGGATCCTGCTGATCAGCCCCAGCATTTT,CASSLLSQGDPADQPQHF
14,TRBV6-1,TRBJ1-4,.,few,TGTGCCAGCTGGTCACGGGGGTCGGATGAAAAACTGTTTTTT,CASWSRGSDEKLFF
12,TRBV28,TRBJ2-7,.,.,TGTGCCAGCAGCGCTACCTGGGCCGAGCAGTACTTC,CASSATWAEQYF
14,TRBV5-1,TRBJ2-7,.,.,TGCGCCAGCAGCTCCGGATATACCAGGGTCGAGCAGTACTTC,CASSSGYTRVEQYF
13,TRBV19,TRBJ2-7,.,.,TGTGCCAGTAGTGTCAACAGGGCCTACGAGCAGTACTTC,CASSVNRAYEQYF
14,TRBV7-9,TRBJ1-5,.,.,TGTGCCAGCAGCTTAGGGACAGCCCAATCGCCCCAGCATTTT,CASSLGTAQSPQHF
10,TRBV2,TRBJ1-2,.,few,TGTGCCAGCAGTGAATATATCCTAGAATTC,CASSEYILEF
13,TRBV6-6,TRBJ1-1,TRBD1,.,TGTGCCAGCAGTTCCACAGGGGCCGCTGAAGCTTTCTTT,CASSSTGAAEAFF
14,TRBV6-1,TRBJ1-4,TRBD1,many,TGTGCCAGCAGTGACGACAGGGGGCTCATGAAATTGTTTTTT,CASSDDRGLMKLFF
16,TRBV30,TRBJ2-1,TRBD2,.,TGTGCCTGGAGCCCCAGGACTAGCGGGAGAGGGAATGAGCAGTTCTTC,CAWSPRTSGRGNEQFF
13,TRBV10-2,TRBJ1-2,.,.,TGCGCCAGCAGTGTTCCAGGGAGCTATGGCTACACCTTC,CASSVPGSYGYTF
12,TRBV28,TRBJ1-1,.,.,TGTGCCAGCAAGGGGTTGATCACTGAAGCTTTCTTT,CASKGLITEAFF
15,TRBV7-9,TRBJ2-7,TRBD2,.,TGTGCCAGCAGCTCCCTTAGCGGGACTACCTACGAGCAGTACTTC,CASSSLSGTTYEQYF
15,TRBV7-9,TRBJ2-3,TRBD1,.,TGTGCCAGCAGTCTCGGACAGGGCAGGTCAGATACGCAGTATTTT,CASSLGQGRSDTQYF
15,TRBV7-3,TRBJ2-5,TRBD2,.,TGTGCCAGCAGCGCGGGGGGAGCGGGACAAGAGACCCAGTACTTC,CASSAGGAGQETQYF
13,TRBV5-1,TRBJ2-7,.,.,TGCGCCAGCAGAATTACTACAGGGAACGAGCAGTACTTC,CASRITTGNEQYF
13,TRBV10-1,TRBJ1-2,.,few,TGCGCCAGCAGTGAGGGGACAAACTATGGCTACACCTTC,CASSEGTNYGYTF
14,TRBV5-1,TRBJ1-1,.,.,TGCGCCAGCAGCTCCCAATCTGGAAACACTGAAGCTTTCTTT,CASSSQSGNTEAFF
15,TRBV4-3,TRBJ1-4,.,.,TGCGCCAGCAGCCCCCAGTACCCAACTAATGAAAAACTGTTTTTT,CASSPQYPTNEKLFF
13,TRBV11-2,TRBJ2-6,.,.,TGTGCCAGCAGGCCTCTCAGGGCCAACGTCCTGACTTTC,CASRPLRANVLTF
13,TRBV18,TRBJ2-5,.,.,TGTGCCAGCTCATCAAGAAGGGAAGAGACCCAGTACTTC,CASSSRREETQYF
14,TRBV5-1,TRBJ2-1,TRBD2,once,TGCGCCAGCAGCTGGACTAGCGGGGGGAATGAGCAGTTCTTC,CASSWTSGGNEQFF